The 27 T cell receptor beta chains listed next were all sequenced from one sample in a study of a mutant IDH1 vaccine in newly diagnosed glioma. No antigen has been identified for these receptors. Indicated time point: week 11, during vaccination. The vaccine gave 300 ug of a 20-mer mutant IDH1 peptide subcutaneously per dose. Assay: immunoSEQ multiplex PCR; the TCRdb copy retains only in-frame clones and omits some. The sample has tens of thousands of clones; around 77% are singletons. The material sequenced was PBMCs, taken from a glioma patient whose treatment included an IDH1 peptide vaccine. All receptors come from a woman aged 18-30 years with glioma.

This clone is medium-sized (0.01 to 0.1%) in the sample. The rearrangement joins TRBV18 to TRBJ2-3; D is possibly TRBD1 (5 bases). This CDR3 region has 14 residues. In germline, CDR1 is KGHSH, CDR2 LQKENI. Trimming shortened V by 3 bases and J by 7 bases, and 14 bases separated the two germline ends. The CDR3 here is CASSPDSSSYTQYF. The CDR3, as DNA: TGTGCCAGCTCACCTGACAGCTCCTCTTATACGCAGTATTTT.

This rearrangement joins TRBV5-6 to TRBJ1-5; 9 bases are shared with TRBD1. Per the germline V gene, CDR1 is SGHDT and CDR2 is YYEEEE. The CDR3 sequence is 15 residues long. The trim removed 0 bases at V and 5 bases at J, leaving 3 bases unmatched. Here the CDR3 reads CASSLAGQGYQPQHF. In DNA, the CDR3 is TGTGCCAGCAGCTTGGCGGGACAGGGCTATCAGCCCCAGCATTTT. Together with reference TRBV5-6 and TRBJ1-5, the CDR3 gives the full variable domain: DAGVTQSPTHLIKTRGQQVTLRCSPKSGHDTVSWYQQALGQGPQFIFQYYEEEERQRGNFPDRFSGHQFPNYSSELNVNALLLGDSALYLCASSLAGQGYQPQHFGDGTRLSIL.

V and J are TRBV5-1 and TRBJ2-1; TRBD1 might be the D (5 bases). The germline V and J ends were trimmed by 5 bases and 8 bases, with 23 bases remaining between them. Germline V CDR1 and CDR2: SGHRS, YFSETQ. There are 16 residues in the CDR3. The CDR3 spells CASRISRDSTFYEQFF. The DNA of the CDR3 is TGCGCCAGCAGAATAAGCCGAGACAGTACGTTTTATGAGCAGTTCTTC.

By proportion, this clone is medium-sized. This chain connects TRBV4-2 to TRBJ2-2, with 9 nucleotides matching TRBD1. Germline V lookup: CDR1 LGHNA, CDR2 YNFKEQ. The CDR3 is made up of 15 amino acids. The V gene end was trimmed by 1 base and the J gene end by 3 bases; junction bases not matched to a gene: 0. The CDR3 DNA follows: TGTGCCAGCAGCCAAGGACAGGGGGACACCGGGGAGCTGTTTTTT. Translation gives CASSQGQGDTGELFF.

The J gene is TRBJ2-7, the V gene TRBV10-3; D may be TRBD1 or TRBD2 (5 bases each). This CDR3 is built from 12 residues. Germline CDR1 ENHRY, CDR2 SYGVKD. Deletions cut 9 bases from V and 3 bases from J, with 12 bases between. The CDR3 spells CAMGRQSYEQYF. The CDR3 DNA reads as TGTGCCATGGGGAGACAGAGCTACGAGCAGTACTTC.

The CDR3 DNA reads TGTGCCAGTAGTTCTGGGACTTCTGGGGCCAACGTCCTGACTTTC. Its translation: CASSSGTSGANVLTF. V usage is TRBV19 and J usage is TRBJ2-6; tentatively, D is TRBD2 (6 bases). The CDR3 runs 15 residues. V shed 5 bases and J shed 1 base, with 9 bases lying between them. Germline CDR1 is LNHDA and CDR2 is SQIVND (reference sequence).

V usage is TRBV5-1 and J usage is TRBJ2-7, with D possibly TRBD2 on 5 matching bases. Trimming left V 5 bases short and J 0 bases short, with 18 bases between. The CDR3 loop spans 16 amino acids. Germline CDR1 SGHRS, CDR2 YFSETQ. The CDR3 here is CASSRFLADSSYEQYF. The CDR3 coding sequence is TGCGCCAGCAGTCGCTTCTTGGCGGACTCCTCCTACGAGCAGTACTTC. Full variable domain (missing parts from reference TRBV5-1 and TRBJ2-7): KAGVTQTPRYLIKTRGQQVTLSCSPISGHRSVSWYQQTPGQGLQFLFEYFSETQRNKGNFPGRFSGRQFSNSRSEMNVSTLELGDSALYLCASSRFLADSSYEQYFGPGTRLTVT.

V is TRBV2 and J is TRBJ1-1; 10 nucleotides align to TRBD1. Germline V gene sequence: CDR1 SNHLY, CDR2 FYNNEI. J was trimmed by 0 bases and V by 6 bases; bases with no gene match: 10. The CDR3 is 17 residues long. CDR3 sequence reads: CASSLTGQGMLNTEAFF. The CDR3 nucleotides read TGTGCCAGCAGCCTAACGGGACAGGGGATGTTGAACACTGAAGCTTTCTTT.

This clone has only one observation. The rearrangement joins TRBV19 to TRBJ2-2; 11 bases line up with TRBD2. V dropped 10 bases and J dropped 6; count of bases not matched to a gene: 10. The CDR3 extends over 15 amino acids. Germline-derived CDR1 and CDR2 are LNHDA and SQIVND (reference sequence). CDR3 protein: CATTVAGGLSGELFF. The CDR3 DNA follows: TGTGCCACCACGGTAGCGGGGGGGCTTTCCGGGGAGCTGTTTTTT.

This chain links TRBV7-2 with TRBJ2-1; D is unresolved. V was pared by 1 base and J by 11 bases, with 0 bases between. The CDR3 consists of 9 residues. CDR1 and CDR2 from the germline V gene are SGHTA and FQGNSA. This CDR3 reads CASSLEQFF. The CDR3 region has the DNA TGTGCCAGCAGCTTAGAGCAGTTCTTC.

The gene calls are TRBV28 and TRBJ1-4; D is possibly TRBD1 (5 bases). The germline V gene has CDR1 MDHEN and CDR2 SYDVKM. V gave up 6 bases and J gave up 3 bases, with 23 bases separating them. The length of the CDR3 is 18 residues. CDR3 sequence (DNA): TGTGCCAGCAGCCGGGGGGGGGTCTACGTACGGGCTAATGAAAAACTGTTTTTT. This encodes CASSRGGVYVRANEKLFF.

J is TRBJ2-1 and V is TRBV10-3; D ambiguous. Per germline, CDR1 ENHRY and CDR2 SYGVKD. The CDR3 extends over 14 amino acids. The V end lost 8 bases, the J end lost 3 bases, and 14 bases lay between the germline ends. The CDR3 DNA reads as TGTGCCATCGCGGCGGCAACCCTCTACAATGAGCAGTTCTTC. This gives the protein CAIAAATLYNEQFF.

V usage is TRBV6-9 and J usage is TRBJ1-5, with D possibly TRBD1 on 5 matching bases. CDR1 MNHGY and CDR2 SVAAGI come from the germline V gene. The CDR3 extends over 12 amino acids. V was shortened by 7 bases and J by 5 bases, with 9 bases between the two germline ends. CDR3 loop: CASNTGDQPQHF. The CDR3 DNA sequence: TGTGCCAGCAATACAGGAGATCAGCCCCAGCATTTT.

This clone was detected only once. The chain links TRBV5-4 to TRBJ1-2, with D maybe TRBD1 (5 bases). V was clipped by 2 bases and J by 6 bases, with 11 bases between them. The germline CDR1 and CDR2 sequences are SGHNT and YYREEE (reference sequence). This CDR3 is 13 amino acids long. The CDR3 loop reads CASSFAGRNGYTF. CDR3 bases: TGTGCCAGCAGCTTCGCAGGGAGGAATGGCTACACCTTC.

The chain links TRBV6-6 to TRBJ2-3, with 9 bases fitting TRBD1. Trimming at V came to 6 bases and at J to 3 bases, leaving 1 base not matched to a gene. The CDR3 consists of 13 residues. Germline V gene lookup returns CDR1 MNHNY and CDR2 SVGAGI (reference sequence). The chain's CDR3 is CASRGQGTDTQYF. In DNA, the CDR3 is TGTGCCAGCAGAGGACAGGGGACAGATACGCAGTATTTT.

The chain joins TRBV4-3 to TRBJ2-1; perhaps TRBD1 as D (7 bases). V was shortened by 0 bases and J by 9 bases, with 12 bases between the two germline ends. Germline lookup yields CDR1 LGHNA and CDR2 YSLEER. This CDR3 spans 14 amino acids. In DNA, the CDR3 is TGCGCCAGCAGCCAAGATCCGCAGGGGGGTGAGCAGTTCTTC. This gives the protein CASSQDPQGGEQFF.

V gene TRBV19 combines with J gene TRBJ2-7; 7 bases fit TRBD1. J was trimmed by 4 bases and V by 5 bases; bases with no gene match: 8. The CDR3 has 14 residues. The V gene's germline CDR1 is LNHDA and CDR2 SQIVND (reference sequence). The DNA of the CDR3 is TGTGCCAGTAGTTTCCGGGACAGTTTGTACGAGCAGTACTTC. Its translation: CASSFRDSLYEQYF.

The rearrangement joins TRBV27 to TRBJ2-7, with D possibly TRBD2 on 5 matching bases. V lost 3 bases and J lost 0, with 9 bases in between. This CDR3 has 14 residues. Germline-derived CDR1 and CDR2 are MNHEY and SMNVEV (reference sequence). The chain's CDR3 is CASSFRTYSYEQYF. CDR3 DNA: TGTGCCAGCAGTTTCAGGACTTACTCCTACGAGCAGTACTTC.

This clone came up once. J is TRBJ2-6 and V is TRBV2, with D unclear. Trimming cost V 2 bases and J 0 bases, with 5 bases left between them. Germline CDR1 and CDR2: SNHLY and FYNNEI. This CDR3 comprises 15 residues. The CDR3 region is CASSERYSGANVLTF. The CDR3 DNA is TGTGCCAGCAGTGAAAGGTACTCTGGGGCCAACGTCCTGACTTTC.

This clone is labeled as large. The CDR3 spells CSIRLNTEAFF. The CDR3 DNA is TGCAGCATCCGGTTGAACACTGAAGCTTTCTTT. The chain has TRBV29-1 and TRBJ1-1; D gene unclear. CDR3 length equals 11 residues. Germline-derived CDR1 and CDR2 are SQVTM and ANQGSEA. Deletions cut 8 bases from V and 0 bases from J, with 7 bases between.

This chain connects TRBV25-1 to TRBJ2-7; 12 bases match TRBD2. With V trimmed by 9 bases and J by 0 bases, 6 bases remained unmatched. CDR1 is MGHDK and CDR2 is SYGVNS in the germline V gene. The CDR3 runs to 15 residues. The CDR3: CASGLAGSLSYEQYF. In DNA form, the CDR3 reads TGTGCCAGTGGACTAGCGGGGAGCCTCTCCTACGAGCAGTACTTC.

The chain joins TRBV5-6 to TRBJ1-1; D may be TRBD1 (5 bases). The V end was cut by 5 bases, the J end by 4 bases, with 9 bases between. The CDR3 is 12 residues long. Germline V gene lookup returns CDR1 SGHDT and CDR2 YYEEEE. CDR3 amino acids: CASRQGFTEAFF. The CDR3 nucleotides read TGTGCCAGCAGGCAGGGTTTCACTGAAGCTTTCTTT.

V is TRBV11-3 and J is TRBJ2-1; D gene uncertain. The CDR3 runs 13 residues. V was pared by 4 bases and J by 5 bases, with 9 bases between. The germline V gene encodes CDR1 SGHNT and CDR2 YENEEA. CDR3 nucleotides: TGTGCCAGCAGCTCGGACGGCGACAATGAGCAGTTCTTC. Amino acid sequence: CASSSDGDNEQFF.

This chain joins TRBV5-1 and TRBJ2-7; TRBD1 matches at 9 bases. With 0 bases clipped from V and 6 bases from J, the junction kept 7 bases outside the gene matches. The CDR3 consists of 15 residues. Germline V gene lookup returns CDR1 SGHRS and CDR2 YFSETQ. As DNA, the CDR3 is TGCGCCAGCAGCTTGGCCGGGGGACAGGGTGCCGAGCAGTACTTC. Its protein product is CASSLAGGQGAEQYF.

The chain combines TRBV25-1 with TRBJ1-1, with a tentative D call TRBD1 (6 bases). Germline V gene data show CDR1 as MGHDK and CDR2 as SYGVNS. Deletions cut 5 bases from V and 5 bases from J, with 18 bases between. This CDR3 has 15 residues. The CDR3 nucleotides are TGTGCCAGCAGTACCATGAATACAGGGCGGACTGAAGCTTTCTTT. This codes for CASSTMNTGRTEAFF.

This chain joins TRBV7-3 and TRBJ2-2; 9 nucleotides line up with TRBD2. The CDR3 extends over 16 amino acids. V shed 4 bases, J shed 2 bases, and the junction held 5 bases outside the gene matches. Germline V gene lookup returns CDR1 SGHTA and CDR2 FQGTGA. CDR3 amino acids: CASSSSSGTNTGELFF. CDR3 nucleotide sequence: TGTGCCAGCAGCTCCTCTAGCGGGACCAACACCGGGGAGCTGTTTTTT.

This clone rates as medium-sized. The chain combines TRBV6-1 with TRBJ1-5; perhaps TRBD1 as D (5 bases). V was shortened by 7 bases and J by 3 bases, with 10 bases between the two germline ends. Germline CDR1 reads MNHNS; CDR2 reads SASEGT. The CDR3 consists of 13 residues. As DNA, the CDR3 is TGTGCCAGCATGGGGGGGAACAATCAGCCCCAGCATTTT. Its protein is CASMGGNNQPQHF.